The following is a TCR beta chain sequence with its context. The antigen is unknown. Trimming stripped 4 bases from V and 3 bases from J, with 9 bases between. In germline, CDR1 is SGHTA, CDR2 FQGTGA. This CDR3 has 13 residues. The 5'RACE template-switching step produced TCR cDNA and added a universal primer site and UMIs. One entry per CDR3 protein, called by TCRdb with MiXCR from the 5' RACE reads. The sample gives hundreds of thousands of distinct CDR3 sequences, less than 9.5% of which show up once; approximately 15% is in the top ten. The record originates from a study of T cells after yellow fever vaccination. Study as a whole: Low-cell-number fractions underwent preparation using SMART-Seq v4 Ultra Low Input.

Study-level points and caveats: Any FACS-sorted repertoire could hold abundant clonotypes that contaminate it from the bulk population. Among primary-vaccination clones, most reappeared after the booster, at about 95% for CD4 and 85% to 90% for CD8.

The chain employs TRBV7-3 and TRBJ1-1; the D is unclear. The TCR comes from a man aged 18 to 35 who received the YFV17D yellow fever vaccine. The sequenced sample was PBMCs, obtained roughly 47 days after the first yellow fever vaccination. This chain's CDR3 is CASSSAGDTEAFF. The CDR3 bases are TGTGCCAGCAGCTCCGCCGGTGACACTGAAGCTTTCTTT.